This entry concerns a single T cell receptor beta chain. The CDR3 contains 11 residues. Trimming took off 6 bases at V and 1 base at J, with 3 bases between the two ends. The V gene's germline CDR1 is MDHEN and CDR2 SYDVKM. The method was immunoSEQ multiplex PCR; TCRdb's version includes in-frame clones alone and lacks a portion of them. The data show fewer than 250,000 clones, 65% to 90% seen once. The data were taken from a study of blood T cell repertoires in COVID-19. The sequenced sample was PBMCs or T cells enriched from blood (not recorded which). This sequence originates from a woman aged 40 to 50 with acute COVID-19. V usage is TRBV28 and J usage is TRBJ1-1; D gene uncertain. CDR3 region: CASRRNTEAFF. CDR3 in DNA: TGTGCCAGCAGGAGGAACACTGAAGCTTTCTTT.